This T cell receptor (beta chain) came from a study of blood T cell repertoires in COVID-19. Study background: Both acute and convalescent COVID-19 samples were obtained from the United States, Italy and Spain. T cells, B-cell-depleted T cells, or PBMCs supplied cDNA or gDNA.

Per the germline V gene, CDR1 is SGHRS and CDR2 is YFSETQ. CDR3 length: 14 residues. J lost 4 bases, V lost 5 bases, and 8 bases had no gene match. Authors' methods: Amplifying reference gene primers gave estimates of nucleated cell counts. The data were produced by immunoSEQ multiplex PCR, yet TCRdb's version contains in-frame clones alone and is incomplete. The V and J calls and clone size were taken over from that table, and D and trimming were inferred from the DNA. Of about 68,000 clones in the sample, approximately 88% were seen once. The sequencing sample was made of peripheral blood. The origin of this receptor is a man in his fifties with active COVID-19. The V call is TRBV5-1, the J call TRBJ1-1; the match to TRBD1 covers 7 bases. The chain's CDR3 is CASRQGGEGTEAFF. The CDR3 DNA sequence: TGCGCCAGCAGGCAGGGGGGAGAAGGCACTGAAGCTTTCTTT.